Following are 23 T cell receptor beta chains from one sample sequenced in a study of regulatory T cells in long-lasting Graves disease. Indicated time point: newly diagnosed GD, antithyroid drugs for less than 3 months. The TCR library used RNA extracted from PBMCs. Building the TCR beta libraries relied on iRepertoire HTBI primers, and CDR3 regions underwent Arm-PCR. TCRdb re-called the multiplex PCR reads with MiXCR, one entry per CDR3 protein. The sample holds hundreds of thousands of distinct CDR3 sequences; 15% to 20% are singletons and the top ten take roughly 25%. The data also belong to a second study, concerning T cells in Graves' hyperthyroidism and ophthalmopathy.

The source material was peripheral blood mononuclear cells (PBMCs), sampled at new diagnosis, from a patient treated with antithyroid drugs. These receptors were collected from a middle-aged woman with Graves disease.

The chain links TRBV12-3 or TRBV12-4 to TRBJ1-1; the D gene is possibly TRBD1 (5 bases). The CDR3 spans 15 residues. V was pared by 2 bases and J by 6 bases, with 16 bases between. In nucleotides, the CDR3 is TGTGCCAGCAGTTTACGGCAGGGAAGCCCGCCTGAAGCTTTCTTT. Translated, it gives CASSLRQGSPPEAFF.

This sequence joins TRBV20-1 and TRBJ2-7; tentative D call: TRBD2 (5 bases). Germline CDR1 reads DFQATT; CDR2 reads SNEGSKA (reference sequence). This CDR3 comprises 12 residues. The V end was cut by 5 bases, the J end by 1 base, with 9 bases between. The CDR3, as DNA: TGCAGTGCTGTGAGAGGGTCCTACGAGCAGTACTTC. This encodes CSAVRGSYEQYF.

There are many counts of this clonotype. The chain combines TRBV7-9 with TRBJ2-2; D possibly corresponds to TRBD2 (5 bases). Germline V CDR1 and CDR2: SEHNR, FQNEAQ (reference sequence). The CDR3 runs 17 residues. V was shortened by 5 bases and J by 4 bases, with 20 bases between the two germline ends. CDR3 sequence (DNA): TGTGCCAGCAGCCCCGCGTTACGGACGAGGGCCACCGGGGAGCTGTTTTTT. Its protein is CASSPALRTRATGELFF.

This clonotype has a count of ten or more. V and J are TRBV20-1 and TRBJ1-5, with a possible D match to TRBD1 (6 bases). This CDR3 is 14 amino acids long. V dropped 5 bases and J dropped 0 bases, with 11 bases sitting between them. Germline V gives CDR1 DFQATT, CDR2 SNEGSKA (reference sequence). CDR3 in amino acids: CSASGADSNQPQHF. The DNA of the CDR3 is TGCAGTGCTTCAGGGGCAGATAGCAATCAGCCCCAGCATTTT.

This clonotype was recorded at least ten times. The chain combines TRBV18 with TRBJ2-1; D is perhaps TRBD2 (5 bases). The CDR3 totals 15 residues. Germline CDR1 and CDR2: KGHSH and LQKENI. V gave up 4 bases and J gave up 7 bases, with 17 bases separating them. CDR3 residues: CASSQLDGVENEQFF. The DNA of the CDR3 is TGTGCCAGCTCACAACTGGACGGGGTAGAGAATGAGCAGTTCTTC.

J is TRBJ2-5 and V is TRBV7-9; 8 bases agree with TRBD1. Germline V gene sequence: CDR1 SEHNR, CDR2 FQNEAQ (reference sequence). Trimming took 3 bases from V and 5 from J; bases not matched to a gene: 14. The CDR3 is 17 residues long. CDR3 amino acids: CASSLRTGSSVRETQYF. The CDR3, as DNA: TGTGCCAGCAGCTTGCGGACAGGGTCATCGGTAAGGGAGACCCAGTACTTC.

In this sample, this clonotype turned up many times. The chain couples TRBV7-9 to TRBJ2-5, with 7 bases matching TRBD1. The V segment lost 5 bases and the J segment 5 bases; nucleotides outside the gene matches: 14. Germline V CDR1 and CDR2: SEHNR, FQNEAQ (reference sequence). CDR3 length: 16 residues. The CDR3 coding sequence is TGTGCCAGCAGCCCTGTTGGGCAGGGGGTCATGGAGACCCAGTACTTC. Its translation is CASSPVGQGVMETQYF.

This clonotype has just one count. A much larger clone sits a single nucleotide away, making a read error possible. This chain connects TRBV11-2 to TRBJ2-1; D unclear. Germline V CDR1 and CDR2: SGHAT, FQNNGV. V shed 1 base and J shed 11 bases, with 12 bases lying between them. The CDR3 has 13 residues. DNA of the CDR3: TGTGCCAGCAGCTTAGGGCGCAGGCTTCAGCAGTTCTTC. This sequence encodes CASSLGRRLQQFF. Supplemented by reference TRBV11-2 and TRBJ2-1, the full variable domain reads EAGVAQSPRYKIIEKRQSVAFWCNPISGHATLYWYQQILGQGPKLLIQFQNNGVVDDSQLPKDRFSAERLKGVDSTLKIQPAKLEDSAVYLCASSLGRRLQQFFGPGTRLTVL.

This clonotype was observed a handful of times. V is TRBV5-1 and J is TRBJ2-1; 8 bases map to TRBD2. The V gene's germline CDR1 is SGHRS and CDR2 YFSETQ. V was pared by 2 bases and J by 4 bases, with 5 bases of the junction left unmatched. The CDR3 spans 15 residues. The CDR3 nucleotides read TGCGCCAGCAGCTTATACGGGGGGGGTTACAATGAGCAGTTCTTC. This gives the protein CASSLYGGGYNEQFF.

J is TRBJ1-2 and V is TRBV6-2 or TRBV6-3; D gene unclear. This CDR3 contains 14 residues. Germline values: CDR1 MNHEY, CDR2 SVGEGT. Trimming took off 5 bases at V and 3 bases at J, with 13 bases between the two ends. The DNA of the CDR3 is TGTGCCAGCAGTCCCTCTAGGGCACACTATGGCTACACCTTC. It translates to CASSPSRAHYGYTF.

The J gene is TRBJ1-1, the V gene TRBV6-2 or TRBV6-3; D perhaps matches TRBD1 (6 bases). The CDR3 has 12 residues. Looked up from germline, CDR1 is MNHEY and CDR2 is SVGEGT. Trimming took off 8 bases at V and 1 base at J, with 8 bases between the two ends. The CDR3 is CASRDTNTEAFF. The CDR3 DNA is TGTGCCAGCCGGGACACGAACACTGAAGCTTTCTTT.

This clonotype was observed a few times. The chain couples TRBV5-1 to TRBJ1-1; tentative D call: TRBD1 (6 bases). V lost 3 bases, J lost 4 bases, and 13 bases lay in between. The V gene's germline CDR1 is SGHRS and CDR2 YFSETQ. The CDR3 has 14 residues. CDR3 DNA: TGCGCCAGCAGCTGGGGGCGGGGGGGCACTGAAGCTTTCTTT. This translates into CASSWGRGGTEAFF.

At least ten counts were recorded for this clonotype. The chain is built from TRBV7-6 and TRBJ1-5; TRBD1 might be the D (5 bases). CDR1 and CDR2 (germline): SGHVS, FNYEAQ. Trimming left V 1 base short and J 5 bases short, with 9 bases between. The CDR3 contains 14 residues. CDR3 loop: CASSLGGVDQPQHF. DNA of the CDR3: TGTGCCAGCAGCTTAGGAGGGGTGGATCAGCCCCAGCATTTT.

CDR3 residues: CASSQEGRNTEAFF. The CDR3 nucleotides are TGCGCCAGCAGCCAAGAGGGCCGGAACACTGAAGCTTTCTTT. The chain combines TRBV4-1 with TRBJ1-1, with D hard to call. Germline CDR1 MGHRA, CDR2 YSYEKL. The CDR3 spans 14 residues. V gave up 0 bases and J gave up 1 base, with 6 bases separating them.

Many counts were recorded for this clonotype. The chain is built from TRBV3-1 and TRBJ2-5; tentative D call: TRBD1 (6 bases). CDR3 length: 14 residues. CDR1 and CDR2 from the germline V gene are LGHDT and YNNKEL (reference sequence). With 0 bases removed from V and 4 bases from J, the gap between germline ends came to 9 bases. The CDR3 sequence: CASSQDQGLETQYF. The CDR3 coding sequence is TGTGCCAGCAGCCAAGATCAGGGGTTAGAGACCCAGTACTTC.

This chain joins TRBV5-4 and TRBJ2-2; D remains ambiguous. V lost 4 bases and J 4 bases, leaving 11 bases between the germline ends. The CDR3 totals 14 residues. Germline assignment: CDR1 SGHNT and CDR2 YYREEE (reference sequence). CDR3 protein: CASSPDVLTGELFF. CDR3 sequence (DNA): TGTGCCAGCAGCCCGGATGTGCTCACCGGGGAGCTGTTTTTT.

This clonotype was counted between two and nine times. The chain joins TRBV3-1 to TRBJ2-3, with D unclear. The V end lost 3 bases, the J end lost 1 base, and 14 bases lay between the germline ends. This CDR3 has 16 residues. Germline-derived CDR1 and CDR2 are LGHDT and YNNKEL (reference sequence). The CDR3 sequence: CASSHFRSRGTDTQYF. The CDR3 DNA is TGTGCCAGCAGCCACTTCCGATCCCGGGGCACAGATACGCAGTATTTT.

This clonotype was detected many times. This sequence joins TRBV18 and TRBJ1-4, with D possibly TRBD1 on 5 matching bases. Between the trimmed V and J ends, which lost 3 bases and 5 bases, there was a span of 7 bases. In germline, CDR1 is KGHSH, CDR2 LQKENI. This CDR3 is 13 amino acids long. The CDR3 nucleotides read TGTGCCAGCTCACCCGACAGAAATGAAAAACTGTTTTTT. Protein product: CASSPDRNEKLFF.

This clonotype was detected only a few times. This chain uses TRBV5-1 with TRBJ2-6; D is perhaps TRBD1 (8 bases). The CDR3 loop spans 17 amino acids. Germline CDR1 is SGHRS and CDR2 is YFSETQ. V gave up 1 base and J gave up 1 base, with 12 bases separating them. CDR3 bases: TGCGCCAGCAGCTTGACAGGGGGAGGGTCTGGGGCCAACGTCCTGACTTTC. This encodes CASSLTGGGSGANVLTF.

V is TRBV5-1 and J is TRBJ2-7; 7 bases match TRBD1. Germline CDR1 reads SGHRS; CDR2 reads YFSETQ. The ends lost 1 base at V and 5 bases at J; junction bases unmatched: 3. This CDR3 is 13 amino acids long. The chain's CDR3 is CASSLRTGNEQYF. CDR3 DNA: TGCGCCAGCAGCTTGCGGACAGGAAACGAGCAGTACTTC.

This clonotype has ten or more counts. The CDR3 bases are TGTGCCAGCAGTCCTTGGGGGCGGGGGGCGCATGGCTACACCTTC. It specifies CASSPWGRGAHGYTF. The gene calls are TRBV12-3 or TRBV12-4 and TRBJ1-2, with a tentative D call TRBD1 (6 bases). Trimming pared 5 bases from V and 6 bases from J, leaving 19 bases between. The CDR3 is made up of 15 amino acids.

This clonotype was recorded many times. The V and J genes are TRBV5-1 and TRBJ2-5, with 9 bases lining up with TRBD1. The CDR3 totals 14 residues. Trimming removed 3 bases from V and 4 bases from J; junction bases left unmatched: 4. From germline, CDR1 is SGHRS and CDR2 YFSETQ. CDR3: CASSSNRGRETQYF. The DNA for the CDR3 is TGCGCCAGCAGCTCGAACAGGGGGCGAGAGACCCAGTACTTC.

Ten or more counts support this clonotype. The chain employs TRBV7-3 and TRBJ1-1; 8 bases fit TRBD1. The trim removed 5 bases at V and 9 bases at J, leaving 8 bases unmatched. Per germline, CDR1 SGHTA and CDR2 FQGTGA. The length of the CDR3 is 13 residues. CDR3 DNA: TGTGCCAGCAGCCTTACGACAGGGGCCAAAGCTTTCTTT. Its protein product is CASSLTTGAKAFF. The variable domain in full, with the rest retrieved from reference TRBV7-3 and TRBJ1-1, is GAGVSQTPSNKVTEKGKYVELRCDPISGHTALYWYRQSLGQGPEFLIYFQGTGAADDSGLPNDRFFAVRPEGSVSTLKIQRTERGDSAVYLCASSLTTGAKAFFGQGTRLTVV.